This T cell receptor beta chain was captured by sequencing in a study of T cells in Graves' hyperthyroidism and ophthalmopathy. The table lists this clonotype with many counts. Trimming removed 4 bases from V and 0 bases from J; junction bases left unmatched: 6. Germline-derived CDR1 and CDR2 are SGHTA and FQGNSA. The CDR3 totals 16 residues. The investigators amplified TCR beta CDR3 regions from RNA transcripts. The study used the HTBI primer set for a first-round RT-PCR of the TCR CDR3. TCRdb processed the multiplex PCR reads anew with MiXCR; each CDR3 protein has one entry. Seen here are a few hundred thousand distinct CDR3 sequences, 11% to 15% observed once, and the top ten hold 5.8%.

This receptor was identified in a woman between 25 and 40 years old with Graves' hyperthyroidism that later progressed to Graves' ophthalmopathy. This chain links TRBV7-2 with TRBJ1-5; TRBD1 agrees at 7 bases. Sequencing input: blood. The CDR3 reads CASSSWGQNSNQPQHF. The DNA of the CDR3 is TGTGCCAGCAGCTCGTGGGGACAGAATAGCAATCAGCCCCAGCATTTT.